This TCR beta chain was sequenced for a study of cytomegalovirus exposure and HLA in healthy donors. Study results and limitations: Listed as cytomegalovirus-associated were 150 or so TCR beta chains. Later analysis associated a missense DCLRE1C variant with TCR beta V- and J-gene trimming.

Note on this clone: What it recognizes is unknown.

The CDR3 covers 12 residues. Germline loops: CDR1 MNHEY, CDR2 SVGAGI. The V segment lost 4 bases and the J segment 6 bases; nucleotides outside the gene matches: 0. Primers for the PCR totalled 60 Vbeta and 13 Jbeta. Using immunoSEQ multiplex PCR, the repertoire was profiled, and TCRdb retains in-frame clones only, with some absent. The table includes about 110,000 clones, roughly 80% detected once. The rearrangement links TRBV6-5 to TRBJ1-2, with 9 bases matching TRBD1. Sequencing was performed on PBMCs. The sequence came from a man aged 60 to 75 in good health and CMV-seronegative. The CDR3 DNA follows: TGTGCCAGCAGTTGGACAGGGGATGGCTACACCTTC. It translates to CASSWTGDGYTF.